Detailed here is one TCR beta chain. No antigen is known for it. Base qualities were left out, and no much larger clone turns up one base away. The time point label, read with the paper, signifies: baseline before first vaccination. The vaccinee samples were drawn from two UK trials, COV001 and COV002, one of which was a single-blind randomized controlled phase 2/3 trial testing AZD1222 (ChAdOx1 nCoV-19) in healthy adults. For TCRbeta chain sequencing, PBMC samples were collected from trial participants at day 0 and at day 28 after the second dose. The data stem from a study of T cell responses to AZD1222 COVID-19 vaccine (dated by TCRdb to 2020 to 2022). The study in broad terms: AZD1222 recipients with second doses at about 4 weeks or about 12 weeks were pooled, because spike-specific TCR depth and breadth did not differ between schedules. A total of roughly 240 trial participants underwent TCR sequencing, of whom some 210 received two doses of AZD1222 and about 26 received two doses of the MenACWY control vaccine. Trial participants were enrolled by age into subgroups of 18-55, 56-69 and 70-plus years, and around 140, 26 and 57 TCR-sequenced participants, respectively, were included in these subgroups. Broader findings and caveats from the paper: After two AZD1222 doses, both the breadth and the depth of spike-specific TCRs were significantly higher than at day 0 and than in MenACWY recipients. Most participants were white British and females outnumbered males, and the authors suggested that clonal diversity may have been underestimated. The vaccine-associated CD4 TCRs covered the entire spike protein, and the dominant responses fell in regions 160-218 and 743-854. Because no day 14 peak-response samples were available, the repertoires could be characterized only after the peak T cell response. Conclusions about previously exposed vaccinees are limited because only six or seven AZD1222 recipients were SARS-CoV-2 seropositive at baseline. The 56-69-year group was small, and its depth increase did not reach significance, likely because of low power. Reportedly, close to half of the unique spike-specific TCRs recognized epitopes lying outside the regions that are mutated in the B.1.351 and B.1.1.7 variants.

The CDR3 regions of human TCRbeta chains were analyzed by immunosequencing. The study's own analysis went as follows. Repertoire TCRs were checked for matches against a reference library of SARS-CoV-2-specific TCRs that had been generated using the MIRA antigen-specificity platform. Breadth was defined as the fraction of unique TCRs that were SARS-CoV-2-associated, and depth was defined as the fraction of total T cells that were SARS-CoV-2-associated. Using the MIRA data, every spike-specific TCR was mapped to the spike region that the TCR reacted to and assigned to either a CD4 or a CD8 class. Log10-transformed breadth and depth values were compared by one-way ANOVA with Sidak's multiple comparisons tests. TCRdb retrieved this table from immuneACCESS and kept in-frame rearrangements only. Not all clones are present; in checked studies, unresolved V genes account for under half, and no reason is known for the remainder. Clone size and V and J calls were adopted from that table, with D and trimming inferred from the DNA. Within this sample are 100,000 to 150,000 clones, with approximately 84% of them counted one time only. The ten largest clones represent approximately 9.3% of the sample.

From the cysteine through the phenylalanine, the CDR3 covers 12 amino acids. The retained sequence is limited to the CDR3, 36 bases, with the frame set at the first base. Cut back by 5 bases and 8 bases, the V and J ends lie 12 bases apart. Sequencing used peripheral blood, obtained on day 0 of AZD1222 vaccination. The chain couples TRBV12-3 or TRBV12-4 to TRBJ1-2, with TRBD1 as a weak D call on 5 bases. The sequence derives from an adult in good health. CDR3 protein: CASSPGTLGYTF. The bases read TGTGCCAGCAGTCCGGGGACGTTGGGCTACACCTTC.